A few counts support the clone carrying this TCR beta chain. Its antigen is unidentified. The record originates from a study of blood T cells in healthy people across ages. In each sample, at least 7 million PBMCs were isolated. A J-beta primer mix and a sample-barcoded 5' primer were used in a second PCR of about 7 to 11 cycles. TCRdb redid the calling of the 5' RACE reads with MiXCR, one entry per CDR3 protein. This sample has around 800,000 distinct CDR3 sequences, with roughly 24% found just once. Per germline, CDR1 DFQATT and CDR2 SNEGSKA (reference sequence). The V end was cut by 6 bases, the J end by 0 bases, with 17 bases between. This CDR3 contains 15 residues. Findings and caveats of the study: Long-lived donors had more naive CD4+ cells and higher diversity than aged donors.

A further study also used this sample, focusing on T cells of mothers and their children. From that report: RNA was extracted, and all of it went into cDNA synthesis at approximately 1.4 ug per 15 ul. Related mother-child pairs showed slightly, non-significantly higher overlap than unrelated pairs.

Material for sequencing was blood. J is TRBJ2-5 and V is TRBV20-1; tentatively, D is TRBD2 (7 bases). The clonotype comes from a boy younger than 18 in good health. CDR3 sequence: CSAPRAGAYQETQYF. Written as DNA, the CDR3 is TGCAGTGCCCCAAGGGCGGGGGCGTACCAAGAGACCCAGTACTTC.